Below, 30 T cell receptor beta chains from the same sample are listed, as sequenced in a study of post-analysis software for immune sequencing data. Notes on the study in general: Higher frequency in patients than in controls was seen for roughly five TRBV segments, with TRBV5-6, TRBV5-1 and TRBV20-1 among them.

Their cognate antigens are unknown. The authors incorporated unique molecular identifiers into the TCR beta cDNA libraries. Via MiXCR, TCRdb re-called the PCR reads, giving one row per CDR3 protein. The table lists around 710,000 distinct CDR3 sequences, 40% to 55% of them singletons. Sequenced: blood. The receptors were gathered from a girl aged 5 to 17 with multiple sclerosis.

The V call is TRBV6-5, the J call TRBJ2-1; D perhaps matches TRBD1 (7 bases). CDR3 length: 13 amino acids. Trimming shortened V by 5 bases and J by 7 bases, and 12 bases separated the two germline ends. Germline CDR1 and CDR2: MNHEY and SVGAGI. In nucleotides, the CDR3 is TGTGCCAGCAGTGTCCAGGGGGGAAATGAGCAGTTCTTC. It encodes CASSVQGGNEQFF.

This clonotype showed up just a few times. The chain is built from TRBV6-5 and TRBJ2-5, with no clear D. The J call could be wrong; TRBJ2-7 is a better fit for the DNA end. This CDR3 is built from 16 residues. CDR1 is MNHEY, CDR2 SVGAGI, per germline. The CDR3 protein is CASSYRVPLFGDEQYF. The CDR3 DNA is TGTGCCAGCAGTTACAGGGTCCCTTTATTCGGAGACGAGCAGTACTTC.

The gene calls are TRBV20-1 and TRBJ2-1; 13 bases align to TRBD2. CDR3 length: 16 amino acids. The V gene end was trimmed by 0 bases and the J gene end by 8 bases; junction bases not matched to a gene: 7. Germline V gene lookup returns CDR1 DFQATT and CDR2 SNEGSKA (reference sequence). CDR3 nucleotide sequence: TGCAGTGCTAGAGATGGACTAGCGGGAGCATTCTATGAGCAGTTCTTC. It specifies CSARDGLAGAFYEQFF.

This clonotype was counted between two and nine times. The rearrangement uses TRBV4-2 and TRBJ1-2; 8 positions agree with TRBD1. The CDR3 totals 16 residues. CDR1 is LGHNA and CDR2 is YNFKEQ in the germline V gene. The V and J ends lost 0 bases and 3 bases, in that order; junction bases with no gene match: 6. CDR3 sequence reads: CASSQDPGGRDYGYTF. Here the CDR3 DNA reads TGTGCCAGCAGCCAAGATCCAGGGGGCCGTGACTATGGCTACACCTTC.

The table lists this clonotype with a count of one. The germline gene is not matched at one end of the junction; a read error may be the cause. V gene TRBV4-3 combines with J gene TRBJ2-7; TRBD1 aligns across 10 bases. CDR3 length equals 15 residues. The V gene's germline CDR1 is LGHNA and CDR2 YSLEER. This CDR3 reads CAGSRDRGAPYEQYF. DNA of the CDR3: TGCGCCGGCAGCCGGGACAGGGGCGCACCCTACGAGCAGTACTTC.

This chain links TRBV4-3 with TRBJ2-1; 7 bases match TRBD1. CDR1 and CDR2 (germline): LGHNA, YSLEER. Unmatched junction bases numbered 12, after V lost 0 bases and J lost 7 bases. The CDR3 extends over 17 amino acids. The CDR3 reads CASSQDPRGGAINEQFF. As DNA, the CDR3 is TGCGCCAGCAGCCAAGATCCCCGAGGGGGCGCGATTAATGAGCAGTTCTTC.

This clonotype was detected only a few times. CDR3 amino acids: CASSHPGGQETQYF. In DNA form, the CDR3 reads TGTGCCAGCAGTCACCCCGGGGGTCAAGAGACCCAGTACTTC. The chain carries TRBV6-5 and TRBJ2-5; TRBD2 might be the D (6 bases). The CDR3 consists of 14 residues. Trimming pared 5 bases from V and 2 bases from J, leaving 12 bases between. Germline CDR1 MNHEY, CDR2 SVGAGI.

The chain has TRBV5-1 and TRBJ2-1, with a weak D call TRBD1 (6 bases). The V end lost 4 bases, the J end lost 0 bases, and 17 bases lay between the germline ends. The CDR3 loop spans 17 amino acids. Germline assignment: CDR1 SGHRS and CDR2 YFSETQ. CDR3 sequence reads: CASSPGWGPSSYNEQFF. The CDR3 DNA reads as TGCGCCAGCAGCCCCGGCTGGGGGCCGAGCTCCTACAATGAGCAGTTCTTC.

The J gene is TRBJ2-4, the V gene TRBV27; TRBD2 is a possible D gene (5 bases). The CDR3 runs 13 residues. V lost 5 bases and J 13 bases, leaving 18 bases between the germline ends. Germline CDR1 MNHEY, CDR2 SMNVEV (reference sequence). DNA of the CDR3: TGTGCCAGCAGTAATCGTGGGGAGTATGAGCAGTACTTC. Its protein product is CASSNRGEYEQYF.

The chain is built from TRBV6-6 and TRBJ2-5, with a weak D call TRBD2 (5 bases). V was pared by 4 bases and J by 2 bases, with 11 bases between. CDR1 and CDR2 from the germline V gene are MNHNY and SVGAGI (reference sequence). There are 14 residues in the CDR3. The CDR3 DNA follows: TGTGCCAGCAGTTCGAGAGCGGATCAAGAGACCCAGTACTTC. This translates into CASSSRADQETQYF.

This clonotype showed up just a few times. The V and J genes are TRBV6-1 and TRBJ2-7; 10 bases map to TRBD2. The length of the CDR3 is 13 residues. J lost 6 bases, V lost 4 bases, and 3 bases had no gene match. In germline, CDR1 is MNHNS, CDR2 SASEGT. The CDR3 spells CASSGVAGGEQYF. Here the CDR3 DNA reads TGTGCCAGCAGTGGGGTAGCGGGAGGCGAGCAGTACTTC.

The gene calls are TRBV4-3 and TRBJ2-5; 10 nucleotides agree with TRBD2. With V trimmed by 3 bases and J by 3 bases, 10 bases remained unmatched. The length of the CDR3 is 17 residues. Germline assignment: CDR1 LGHNA and CDR2 YSLEER. For the CDR3, the DNA is TGCGCCAGCAGCCAGGAATTAGCGGGAGGTGGGGAAGAGACCCAGTACTTC. Translated, it gives CASSQELAGGGEETQYF.

This clonotype was seen a few times. V and J are TRBV12-3 or TRBV12-4 and TRBJ1-5; unclear D gene. Trimming took 5 bases from V and 1 from J, leaving 18 bases between them. This CDR3 is built from 17 residues. Here the CDR3 DNA reads TGTGCCAGCAGTCCGGGCTTCGGGGTGGGGAGCAATCAGCCCCAGCATTTT. Its translation is CASSPGFGVGSNQPQHF.

This chain joins TRBV7-2 and TRBJ2-6; D perhaps matches TRBD1 (5 bases). CDR3 length equals 16 residues. V lost 0 bases to trimming and J lost 4 bases, with 10 bases between them. CDR1 and CDR2 (germline): SGHTA, FQGNSA. The CDR3 DNA follows: TGTGCCAGCAGCTTAGCAGGGGCAATGGGGGCCAACGTCCTGACTTTC. Its protein is CASSLAGAMGANVLTF.

This sequence joins TRBV2 and TRBJ2-1; 8 bases are shared with TRBD2. Looked up from germline, CDR1 is SNHLY and CDR2 is FYNNEI. CDR3 length: 16 amino acids. V lost 4 bases, J lost 8 bases, and 13 bases stayed unmatched. Here the CDR3 DNA reads TGTGCCAGCAGTGTACCCCGGGAGGGCGGGCGTGATGAGCAGTTCTTC. The encoded protein is CASSVPREGGRDEQFF.

This chain links TRBV4-2 with TRBJ1-1; D unclear. CDR1 is LGHNA and CDR2 is YNFKEQ in the germline V gene. CDR3 size: 11 residues. V shed 0 bases and J shed 11 bases, with 7 bases lying between them. In DNA form, the CDR3 reads TGTGCCAGCAGCCAAGATGGTGGGGCTTTCTTT. It translates to CASSQDGGAFF.

This clonotype was detected once. Sequence at one end of the junction differs from germline and may be a read error. The rearrangement joins TRBV7-6 to TRBJ2-7; D might be TRBD1 (5 bases). The V gene's germline CDR1 is SGHVS and CDR2 FNYEAQ. The CDR3 sequence is 14 residues long. The CDR3: CASSPQEWGAEQCF. The CDR3 DNA is TGTGCCAGCAGCCCGCAAGAGTGGGGCGCCGAGCAGTGCTTC.

The CDR3 DNA follows: TGTGCCAGCAGTTTAGCGGGAGGGCTGGGTACGCAGTATTTT. This translates into CASSLAGGLGTQYF. This sequence joins TRBV12-3 or TRBV12-4 and TRBJ2-3; 7 bases are shared with TRBD2. The CDR3 runs to 14 residues. The ends lost 0 bases at V and 8 bases at J; junction bases unmatched: 5.

The gene calls are TRBV5-5 and TRBJ2-1; 13 bases match TRBD2. Germline-derived CDR1 and CDR2 are SGHKS and YYEKEE (reference sequence). The CDR3 spans 18 residues. J was trimmed by 5 bases and V by 0 bases; bases with no gene match: 8. CDR3 amino acids: CASSLVFGGLAGHNEQFF. For the CDR3, the DNA is TGTGCCAGCAGCTTGGTTTTCGGGGGACTAGCGGGACACAATGAGCAGTTCTTC.

The chain joins TRBV20-1 to TRBJ1-1; D unclear. This CDR3 contains 13 residues. V lost 1 base, J lost 1 base, and 7 bases lay in between. Per germline, CDR1 DFQATT and CDR2 SNEGSKA (reference sequence). CDR3 nucleotides: TGCAGTGCTAGAGCTAAATGGAACACTGAAGCTTTCTTT. Its protein product is CSARAKWNTEAFF.

The chain carries TRBV7-2 and TRBJ1-5, with unresolved D. In germline, CDR1 is SGHTA, CDR2 FQGNSA. V dropped 3 bases and J dropped 6 bases, with 6 bases sitting between them. This CDR3 is 12 amino acids long. Here the CDR3 reads CASSLDVQPQHF. CDR3 coding DNA: TGTGCCAGCAGCTTGGATGTTCAGCCCCAGCATTTT.

This clonotype was seen more than once but under ten times. One end of the junction varies from germline; a read error may be responsible. The rearrangement links TRBV28 to TRBJ2-7, with D tentatively TRBD1 (6 bases). The assigned J gene may be wrong: the sequence end matches TRBJ2-5 better. Germline lookup yields CDR1 MDHEN and CDR2 SYDVKM. The CDR3 is 17 amino acids. The CDR3 sequence is CVSNRYWGLAFVETQYF. The CDR3 coding sequence is TGTGTCAGCAACCGCTATTGGGGGCTAGCCTTCGTCGAGACCCAGTACTTC.

The V gene is TRBV29-1, the J gene TRBJ2-3, with no clear D. Deletions cut 4 bases from V and 5 bases from J, with 10 bases between. Looked up from germline, CDR1 is SQVTM and CDR2 is ANQGSEA. This CDR3 is 12 amino acids long. This CDR3 is CSVGKGEDTQYF. CDR3 DNA: TGCAGCGTTGGAAAGGGTGAAGATACGCAGTATTTT.

This sequence joins TRBV20-1 and TRBJ2-1, with TRBD2 identical over 8 bases. Germline lookup yields CDR1 DFQATT and CDR2 SNEGSKA (reference sequence). V shed 0 bases and J 6 bases; nucleotides not matched to a gene: 7. CDR3 length: 15 residues. The CDR3 sequence is CSARDRSGRGNEQFF. The CDR3 DNA sequence: TGCAGTGCTAGAGATAGGAGCGGGAGAGGCAATGAGCAGTTCTTC.

CDR3 loop: CASRGLAGGGETQYF. CDR3 nucleotide sequence: TGTGCCAGCAGAGGGCTAGCGGGAGGAGGAGAGACCCAGTACTTC. This sequence joins TRBV3-1 and TRBJ2-5; TRBD2 agrees at 11 bases. CDR3 size: 15 residues. J was trimmed by 4 bases and V by 6 bases; bases with no gene match: 7. Germline V gene lookup returns CDR1 LGHDT and CDR2 YNNKEL (reference sequence).

This chain connects TRBV12-3 or TRBV12-4 to TRBJ2-3; 7 bases agree with TRBD1. The CDR3 consists of 12 residues. The V gene end was trimmed by 6 bases and the J gene end by 5 bases; junction bases not matched to a gene: 2. The CDR3 DNA is TGTGCCAGCAGATACAGGGGAGATACGCAGTATTTT. Translating gives CASRYRGDTQYF.

J is TRBJ2-7 and V is TRBV13; no clear D gene. This CDR3 is 13 amino acids long. V gave up 5 bases and J gave up 3 bases, with 11 bases separating them. Germline CDR1 PRHDT, CDR2 FYEKMQ (reference sequence). The CDR3 reads CASSASAGYEQYF. CDR3 sequence (DNA): TGTGCCAGCAGCGCAAGTGCAGGCTACGAGCAGTACTTC.

The sample holds a few counts of this clonotype. The chain joins TRBV29-1 to TRBJ2-1; TRBD1 agrees at 9 bases. Losses at the gene ends were 4 bases for V and 0 bases for J; bases not matched to a gene: 4. The CDR3 covers 15 residues. Looked up from germline, CDR1 is SQVTM and CDR2 is ANQGSEA. CDR3 in DNA: TGCAGCGTTGGGGACAGGGCTTCCTCCTACAATGAGCAGTTCTTC. Translating it yields CSVGDRASSYNEQFF.

A few counts support this clonotype. The chain has TRBV10-3 and TRBJ2-1, with 8 bases that match TRBD2. V trimming: 4 bases; J trimming: 10 bases; junction bases outside the gene matches: 12. Germline-derived CDR1 and CDR2 are ENHRY and SYGVKD. CDR3 length: 15 amino acids. The CDR3 nucleotides read TGTGCCATCAGTGGGGCCGGGACTAGTGGGCGGGAGCAGTTCTTC. Its translation is CAISGAGTSGREQFF.

The chain recombines TRBV29-1 with TRBJ1-1, with a tentative D call TRBD1 (6 bases). Trimming left V 4 bases short and J 6 bases short, with 9 bases between. Looked up from germline, CDR1 is SQVTM and CDR2 is ANQGSEA. CDR3 length: 11 amino acids. The CDR3 DNA is TGCAGCGTTGGGGGGGCGTCTGAAGCTTTCTTT. This codes for CSVGGASEAFF.